Listed below are T cell receptor beta chains from one sample, sequenced in a study of T-cell memory formation after mild COVID-19. TCRdb re-derived calls from the 5' RACE reads in MiXCR, one entry per CDR3 protein. The sample lists over 400,000 distinct CDR3 sequences, more than 20% occurring once. The sample consisted of PBMCs or a T cell subset sorted from them (not recorded which). These receptors were collected from an adult woman who had mild COVID-19 (a few samples of this study predate the infection). Cell type and time point are not known. Each CDR3 is given with its conserved first and last residue. D genes are given only for firm matches. Clone size appears in some rows only: once, few, many, or a class for an expanded clone.

clone size: NA; D gene: NA; V gene: TRBV10-3; J gene: TRBJ2-1; CDR3 DNA: TGTGCCATCAGTGATGGGAGCCACATCTACAATGAGCAGTTCTTC; CDR3 protein: CAISDGSHIYNEQFF
clone size: NA; D gene: NA; V gene: TRBV5-1; J gene: TRBJ2-1; CDR3 DNA: TGCGCCAGCAGCTTCCGCGGGGCATATAACAATGAGCAGTTCTTC; CDR3 protein: CASSFRGAYNNEQFF
clone size: few; D gene: NA; V gene: TRBV24-1; J gene: TRBJ2-7; CDR3 DNA: TGTGCCACCAGTGATTTAGGAGTCCTTATCGAGCACGAGCAGTACTTC; CDR3 protein: CATSDLGVLIEHEQYF
clone size: few; D gene: NA; V gene: TRBV12-3/TRBV12-4; J gene: TRBJ2-3; CDR3 DNA: TGTGCCAGCACCGGAGGGCCGCGCACAGATACGCAGTATTTT; CDR3 protein: CASTGGPRTDTQYF
clone size: few; D gene: NA; V gene: TRBV20-1; J gene: TRBJ1-6; CDR3 DNA: TGCAGTGCTAGAGATGGGATTCGGACCAATTCACCCCTCCACTTT; CDR3 protein: CSARDGIRTNSPLHF
clone size: NA; D gene: NA; V gene: TRBV14; J gene: TRBJ1-6; CDR3 DNA: TGTGCCAGCAGCCTCAGGGGTAGAGGCTATAATTCACCCCTCCACTTT; CDR3 protein: CASSLRGRGYNSPLHF
clone size: NA; D gene: NA; V gene: TRBV7-2; J gene: TRBJ2-3; CDR3 DNA: TGTGCCAGCAGCTTAGGTGGGGCAGGGCGGACAGATACGCAGTATTTT; CDR3 protein: CASSLGGAGRTDTQYF
clone size: NA; D gene: TRBD1; V gene: TRBV20-1; J gene: TRBJ1-5; CDR3 DNA: TGCAGTGCAAAAAGGACAGGGTCATACCAGCCCCAGCATTTT; CDR3 protein: CSAKRTGSYQPQHF
clone size: NA; D gene: NA; V gene: TRBV7-9; J gene: TRBJ2-4; CDR3 DNA: TGTGCCAGCAGCTTAGCGCCCCAGGGGGGCGGAAAGTACTTC; CDR3 protein: CASSLAPQGGGKYF
clone size: NA; D gene: TRBD2; V gene: TRBV5-1; J gene: TRBJ2-1; CDR3 DNA: TGCGCCAGCAGCATAACTAGCGGGAGCGGGAATGAGCAGTTCTTC; CDR3 protein: CASSITSGSGNEQFF
clone size: NA; D gene: NA; V gene: TRBV29-1; J gene: TRBJ1-4; CDR3 DNA: TGCAGCGCTAGCGGTAGCACTAATGAAAAACTGTTTTTT; CDR3 protein: CSASGSTNEKLFF
clone size: few; D gene: NA; V gene: TRBV18; J gene: TRBJ1-4; CDR3 DNA: TGTGCCAGCTCACCACGACTAGCCGAAAAACTGTTTTTT; CDR3 protein: CASSPRLAEKLFF
clone size: few; D gene: NA; V gene: TRBV6-1; J gene: TRBJ1-2; CDR3 DNA: TGTGCCAGCAGTGAACAGGGTTACGGCTATGGCTACACCTTC; CDR3 protein: CASSEQGYGYGYTF
clone size: few; D gene: TRBD1; V gene: TRBV7-9; J gene: TRBJ1-1; CDR3 DNA: TGTGCCAGCAGCTTTGGGACAGCGAACACTGAAGCTTTCTTT; CDR3 protein: CASSFGTANTEAFF
clone size: NA; D gene: NA; V gene: TRBV20-1; J gene: TRBJ1-1; CDR3 DNA: TGCAGTGCTAGTTTGGGCCCTGAAGCTTTCTTT; CDR3 protein: CSASLGPEAFF